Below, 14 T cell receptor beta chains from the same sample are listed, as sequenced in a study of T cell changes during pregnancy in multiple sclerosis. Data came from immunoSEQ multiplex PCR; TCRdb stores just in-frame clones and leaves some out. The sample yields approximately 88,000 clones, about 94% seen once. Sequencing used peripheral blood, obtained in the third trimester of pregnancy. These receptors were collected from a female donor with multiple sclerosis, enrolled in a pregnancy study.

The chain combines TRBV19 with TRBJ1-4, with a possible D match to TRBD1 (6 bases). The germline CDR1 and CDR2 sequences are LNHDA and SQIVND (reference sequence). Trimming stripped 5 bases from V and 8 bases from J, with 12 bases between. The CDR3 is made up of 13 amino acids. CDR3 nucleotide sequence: TGTGCCAGTAGTGTCCTCAGGGGAGAAAAACTGTTTTTT. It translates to CASSVLRGEKLFF.

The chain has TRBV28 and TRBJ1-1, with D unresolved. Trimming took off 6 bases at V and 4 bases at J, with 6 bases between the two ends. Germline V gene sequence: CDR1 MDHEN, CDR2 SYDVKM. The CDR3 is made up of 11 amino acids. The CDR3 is CASREVTEAFF. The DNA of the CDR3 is TGTGCCAGCAGGGAGGTCACTGAAGCTTTCTTT.

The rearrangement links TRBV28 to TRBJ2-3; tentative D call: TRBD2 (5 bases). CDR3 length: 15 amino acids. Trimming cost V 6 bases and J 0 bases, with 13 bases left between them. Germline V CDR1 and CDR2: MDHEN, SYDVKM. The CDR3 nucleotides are TGTGCCAGCAGATCCAATCGCGGGAGCACAGATACGCAGTATTTT. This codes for CASRSNRGSTDTQYF.

The CDR3 DNA reads as TGTGCCAGCAGCCAGGACAGGTCAGATACGCAGTATTTT. Amino acid sequence: CASSQDRSDTQYF. The rearrangement joins TRBV5-6 to TRBJ2-3; TRBD1 agrees at 7 bases. The CDR3 sequence is 13 residues long. Unmatched junction bases numbered 3, after V lost 4 bases and J lost 4 bases. Germline V gene lookup returns CDR1 SGHDT and CDR2 YYEEEE.

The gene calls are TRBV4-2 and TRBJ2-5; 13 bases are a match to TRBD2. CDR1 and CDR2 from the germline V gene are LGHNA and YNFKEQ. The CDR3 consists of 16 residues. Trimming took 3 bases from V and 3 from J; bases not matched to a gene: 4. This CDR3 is CASSQGTSGTEETQYF. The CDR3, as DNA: TGTGCCAGCAGCCAGGGGACTAGCGGGACCGAAGAGACCCAGTACTTC.

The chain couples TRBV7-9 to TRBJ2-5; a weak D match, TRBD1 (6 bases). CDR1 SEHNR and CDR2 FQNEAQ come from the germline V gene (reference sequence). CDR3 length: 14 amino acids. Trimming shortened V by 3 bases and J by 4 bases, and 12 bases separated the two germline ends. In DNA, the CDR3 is TGTGCCAGCAGCTTGGACAGACCGAGAGAGACCCAGTACTTC. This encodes CASSLDRPRETQYF.

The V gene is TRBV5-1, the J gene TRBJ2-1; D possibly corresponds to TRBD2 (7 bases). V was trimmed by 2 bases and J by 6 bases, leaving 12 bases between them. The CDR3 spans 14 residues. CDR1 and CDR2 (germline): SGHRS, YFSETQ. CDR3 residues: CASSLKGGVNEQFF. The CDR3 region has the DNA TGCGCCAGCAGCTTAAAAGGGGGGGTCAATGAGCAGTTCTTC.

The CDR3 is CASSSAGTGDPYEQYF. As DNA, the CDR3 is TGTGCCAGCAGCTCAGCCGGGACAGGGGACCCCTACGAGCAGTACTTC. This rearrangement joins TRBV7-9 to TRBJ2-7; 10 bases align to TRBD1. Germline V gene data show CDR1 as SEHNR and CDR2 as FQNEAQ (reference sequence). V was clipped by 4 bases and J by 2 bases; unmatched bases: 8. The CDR3 is made up of 16 amino acids.

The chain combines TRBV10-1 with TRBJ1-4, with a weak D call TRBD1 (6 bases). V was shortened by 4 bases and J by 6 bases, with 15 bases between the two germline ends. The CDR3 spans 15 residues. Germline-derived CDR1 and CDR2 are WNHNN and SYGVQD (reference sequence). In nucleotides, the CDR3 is TGCGCCAGCAGTGTCAGGGAAGGGGGAGATGAAAAACTGTTTTTT. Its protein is CASSVREGGDEKLFF.

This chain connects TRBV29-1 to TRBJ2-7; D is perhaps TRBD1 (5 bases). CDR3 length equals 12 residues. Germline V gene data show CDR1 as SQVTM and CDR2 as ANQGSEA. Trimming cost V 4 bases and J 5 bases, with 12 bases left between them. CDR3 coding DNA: TGCAGCGTTGGTCTTATGGGGCACGAGCAGTACTTC. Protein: CSVGLMGHEQYF.

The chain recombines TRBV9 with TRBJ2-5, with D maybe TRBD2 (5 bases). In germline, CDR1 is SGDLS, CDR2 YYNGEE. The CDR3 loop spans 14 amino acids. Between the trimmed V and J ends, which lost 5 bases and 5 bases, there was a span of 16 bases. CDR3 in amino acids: CASSEGRGTETQYF. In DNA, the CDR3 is TGTGCCAGCAGTGAAGGACGGGGAACGGAGACCCAGTACTTC.

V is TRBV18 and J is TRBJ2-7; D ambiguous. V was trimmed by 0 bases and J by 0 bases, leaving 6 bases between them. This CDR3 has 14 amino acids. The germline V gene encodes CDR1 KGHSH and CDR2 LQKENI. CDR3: CASSPPDNSYEQYF. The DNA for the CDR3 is TGTGCCAGCTCACCACCAGACAACTCCTACGAGCAGTACTTC.

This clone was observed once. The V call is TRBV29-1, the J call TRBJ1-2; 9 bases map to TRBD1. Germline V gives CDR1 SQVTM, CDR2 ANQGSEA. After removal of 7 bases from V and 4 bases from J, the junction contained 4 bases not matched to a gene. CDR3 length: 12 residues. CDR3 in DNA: TGCAGCGCCGACAGGGGGGGCTATGGCTACACCTTC. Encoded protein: CSADRGGYGYTF.

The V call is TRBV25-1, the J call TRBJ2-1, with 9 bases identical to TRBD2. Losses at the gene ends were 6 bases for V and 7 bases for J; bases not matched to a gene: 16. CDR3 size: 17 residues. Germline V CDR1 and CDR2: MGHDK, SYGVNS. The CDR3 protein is CASSNDEGGRGANEQFF. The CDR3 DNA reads TGTGCCAGCAGCAATGATGAGGGCGGGAGGGGCGCAAATGAGCAGTTCTTC.